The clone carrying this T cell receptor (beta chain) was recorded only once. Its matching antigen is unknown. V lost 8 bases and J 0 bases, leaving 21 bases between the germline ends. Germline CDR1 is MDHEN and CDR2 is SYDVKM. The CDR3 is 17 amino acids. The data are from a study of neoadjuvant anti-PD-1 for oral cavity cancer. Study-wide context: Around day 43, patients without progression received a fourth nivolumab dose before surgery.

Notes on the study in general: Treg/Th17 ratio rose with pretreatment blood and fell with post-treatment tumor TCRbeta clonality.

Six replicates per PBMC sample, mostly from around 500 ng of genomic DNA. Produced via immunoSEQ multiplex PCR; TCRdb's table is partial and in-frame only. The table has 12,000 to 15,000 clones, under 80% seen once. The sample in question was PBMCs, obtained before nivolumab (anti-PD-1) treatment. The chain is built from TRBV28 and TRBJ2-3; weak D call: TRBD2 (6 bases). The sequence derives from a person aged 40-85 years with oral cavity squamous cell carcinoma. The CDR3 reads CASGVWAHGSSTDTQYF. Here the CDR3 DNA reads TGTGCCAGCGGCGTATGGGCGCACGGGAGTAGCACAGATACGCAGTATTTT.